This record concerns one T cell receptor beta chain sequence. The antigen remains undetermined. The CDR3 spans 14 residues. The ends were cut back, 5 bases at V and 5 bases at J, with 15 bases in the middle. Germline V CDR1 and CDR2: SQVTM, ANQGSEA. The sample belongs to a study of response to subunit inactivated influenza vaccine. TCRdb re-analysed the RT-PCR reads in MiXCR, keeping a single row per CDR3 protein. The profile covers about 780,000 distinct CDR3 sequences, with approximately 18% appearing a single time and 11% taken by the ten largest. Broader study findings: Authors proposed each seasonal influenza vaccination draws in few new T cells.

This receptor was taken from a middle-aged man who received an inactivated influenza vaccine. The V gene is TRBV29-1, the J gene TRBJ2-2; no clear D gene. The material sequenced was PBMCs from blood, taken more than 4 days after vaccination. Here the CDR3 DNA reads TGCAGCGTTCATGGGCAGCTAGGGACCGGGGAGCTGTTTTTT. This gives the protein CSVHGQLGTGELFF.